What follows are 12 T cell receptor beta chains derived from one specimen sequenced in a study of beta chain features in type 1 diabetes. The study, taken as a whole, reports: The study found moderately but significantly shorter TCRB CDR3s in all four CD4+ subsets of Type 1 diabetes patients.

These TCRs' antigens remain unknown. The authors reverse transcribed all of the isolated RNA, so sequencing captured expressed TCRB transcripts. Only in-frame clones appear in the TCRdb table, and some are missing; sequencing was by immunoSEQ multiplex PCR. The profile shows over 600,000 clones, around an eighth of them singletons. Sequenced: naive CD4+ T cells from blood. Source of these receptors: a man aged 25-40 years with type 1 diabetes.

In its sample, this clone was seen a few times. The chain couples TRBV15 to TRBJ2-6, with TRBD1 matching 8 bases. Per germline, CDR1 LNHNV and CDR2 YYDKDF (reference sequence). J lost 0 bases, V lost 0 bases, and 4 bases had no gene match. This CDR3 has 18 amino acids. The CDR3 DNA reads TGTGCCACCAGCAGAGAGGGACAGGCAAACTCTGGGGCCAACGTCCTGACTTTC. It codes for CATSREGQANSGANVLTF.

This clone was seen only once. The genes are TRBV6-6 and TRBJ2-5, with D possibly being TRBD2 (6 bases). V was cut by 7 bases and J by 1 base, with 13 bases left in between. The CDR3 consists of 14 residues. Per germline, CDR1 MNHNY and CDR2 SVGAGI (reference sequence). Here the CDR3 DNA reads TGTGCCAGCACCCCCCGGGGGATCCAAGAGACCCAGTACTTC. Translation: CASTPRGIQETQYF.

This clone has only a few counts. The rearrangement uses TRBV27 and TRBJ1-3; 11 nucleotides align to TRBD1. The CDR3 has 16 residues. V lost 8 bases to trimming and J lost 2 bases; unmatched junction nucleotides: 8. CDR1 and CDR2 from the germline V gene are MNHEY and SMNVEV (reference sequence). CDR3 DNA sequence: TGTGCCAGCTCCTCCGGACAGGGGGCGCCTGGAAACACCATATATTTT. It codes for CASSSGQGAPGNTIYF.

This clone has more than one count but fewer than ten. This sequence joins TRBV4-2 and TRBJ1-6, with D possibly TRBD1 on 5 matching bases. Germline V gene sequence: CDR1 LGHNA, CDR2 YNFKEQ. Trimming removed 3 bases at V and 9 bases at J, with 18 bases between. The CDR3 has 16 amino acids. The CDR3 is CASSQGEPGAISPLHF. In nucleotides, the CDR3 is TGTGCCAGCAGCCAGGGGGAACCTGGAGCTATTTCACCCCTCCACTTT.

V gene TRBV7-8 combines with J gene TRBJ2-1; 7 positions agree with TRBD2. Germline CDR1 and CDR2: SGHVS and FQNEAQ. With V trimmed by 5 bases and J by 6 bases, 19 bases remained unmatched. This CDR3 comprises 18 residues. CDR3 coding DNA: TGTGCCAGCAGCCACATCGACGCGGCTAGCGGTACCTTCAATGAGCAGTTCTTC. This codes for CASSHIDAASGTFNEQFF.

This clone was seen a handful of times. The gene calls are TRBV7-9 and TRBJ2-5; D not certain. Germline V CDR1 and CDR2: SEHNR, FQNEAQ (reference sequence). This CDR3 comprises 13 residues. Trimming took off 2 bases at V and 3 bases at J, with 7 bases between the two ends. CDR3 sequence reads: CASSLLSEETQYF. For the CDR3, the DNA is TGTGCCAGCAGCTTACTATCCGAAGAGACCCAGTACTTC.

This clone was recorded a few times. The chain combines TRBV19 with TRBJ2-1, with D maybe TRBD2 (5 bases). The germline gives CDR1 LNHDA, CDR2 SQIVND (reference sequence). With 5 bases removed from V and 3 bases from J, the gap between germline ends came to 11 bases. This CDR3 comprises 14 residues. The CDR3 region is CASSPRGLYNEQFF. DNA for the CDR3: TGTGCCAGTAGTCCCCGAGGGCTCTACAATGAGCAGTTCTTC.

This clone was observed a few times. The chain employs TRBV19 and TRBJ1-1, with a weak D call TRBD1 (5 bases). Trimming removed 3 bases at V and 2 bases at J, with 10 bases between. The CDR3 is 14 amino acids. CDR1 and CDR2 (germline): LNHDA, SQIVND (reference sequence). CDR3 nucleotide sequence: TGTGCCAGTAGTATCGACAGTTATAACACTGAAGCTTTCTTT. Translated, it gives CASSIDSYNTEAFF.

The table lists this clone with a few counts. One end of the junction fails to match germline, which may point to a read error. The genes are TRBV6-1 and TRBJ1-1, with 8 bases matching TRBD1. Per germline, CDR1 MNHNS and CDR2 SASEGT. CDR3 length: 17 residues. CDR3 nucleotides: TGTGCCAGCAGTCAAGCCCCGACAGGGGCCGAGTACACTGAAGCTTTCTTT. This encodes CASSQAPTGAEYTEAFF.

This clone turned up a few times. The chain joins TRBV19 to TRBJ2-5; D is unresolved. This CDR3 contains 12 residues. Trimming took 3 bases from V and 5 from J, leaving 7 bases between them. The germline V gene has CDR1 LNHDA and CDR2 SQIVND (reference sequence). CDR3 sequence reads: CASSISTETQYF. Written as DNA, the CDR3 is TGTGCCAGTAGTATCAGCACGGAGACCCAGTACTTC.

This rearrangement joins TRBV25-1 to TRBJ2-5; D not certain. CDR3 length: 14 residues. Trimming cost V 3 bases and J 1 base, with 9 bases left between them. Germline CDR1 reads MGHDK; CDR2 reads SYGVNS. CDR3 nucleotides: TGTGCCAGCAGTGAGCAGTGGGCCCAAGAGACCCAGTACTTC. This encodes CASSEQWAQETQYF.

A few counts support this clone. The V call is TRBV10-3, the J call TRBJ2-5; D is possibly TRBD1 (5 bases). Germline CDR1 ENHRY, CDR2 SYGVKD. V lost 4 bases and J 4 bases, leaving 16 bases between the germline ends. CDR3 length: 15 amino acids. CDR3 sequence (DNA): TGTGCCATCAGTGTCTCCCAGGGCAGGCGAGAGACCCAGTACTTC. It translates to CAISVSQGRRETQYF.